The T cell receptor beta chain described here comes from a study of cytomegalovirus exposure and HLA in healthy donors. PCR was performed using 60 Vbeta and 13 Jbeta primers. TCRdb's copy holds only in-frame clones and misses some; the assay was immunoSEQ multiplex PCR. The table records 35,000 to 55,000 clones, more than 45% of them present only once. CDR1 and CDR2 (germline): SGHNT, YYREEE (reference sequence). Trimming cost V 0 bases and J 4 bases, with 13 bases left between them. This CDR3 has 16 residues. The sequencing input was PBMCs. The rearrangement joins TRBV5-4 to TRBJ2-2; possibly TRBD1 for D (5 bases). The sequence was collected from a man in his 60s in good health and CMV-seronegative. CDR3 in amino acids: CASSLEAGIVTGELFF. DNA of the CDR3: TGTGCCAGCAGCTTGGAGGCAGGGATTGTCACCGGGGAGCTGTTTTTT. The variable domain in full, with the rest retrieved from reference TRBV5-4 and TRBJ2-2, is ETGVTQSPTHLIKTRGQQVTLRCSSQSGHNTVSWYQQALGQGPQFIFQYYREEENGRGNFPPRFSGLQFPNYSSELNVNALELDDSALYLCASSLEAGIVTGELFFGEGSRLTVL.